Listed below are T cell receptor beta chains from one sample, sequenced in a study of shared clonotypes between healthy human individuals. Some clones are missing from TCRdb's copy, which holds only in-frame ones; the method was immunoSEQ multiplex PCR. Found here are 2 million to 2.5 million clones, under 95% of them singletons; the top ten hold 0.36%. Material for sequencing was naive CD4+ T cells from PBMCs. Receptors were obtained from a man aged 18 to 30 in good health. Some clones in this sample may be carry-over from other donors' samples. Both conserved end residues are part of each CDR3. Each record gives: CDR3 DNA, CDR3 protein, clone size, V gene, J gene, D gene. D genes are given only for firm matches. Size is stated for part of the rows, as once, few or many counts, or as a class when the clone is expanded.

TGCGCCAGCAGTGAGTCGCCCGGGAGGGGTGTAAATGAGCAGTTCTTC,CASSESPGRGVNEQFF,-,TRBV10-1,TRBJ2-1,TRBD2
TGTGCCAGCAGCTTACCCGACAGCAGTGAAGCTTTCTTT,CASSLPDSSEAFF,-,TRBV7-9,TRBJ1-1,-
TGTGCCAGCAGCTTACTTAGCGGGAGGGGCACAGATACGCAGTATTTT,CASSLLSGRGTDTQYF,-,TRBV7-2,TRBJ2-3,TRBD2
TGTGCCAGTTCACCGGGCAGCACAGATACGCAGTATTTT,CASSPGSTDTQYF,-,TRBV7-3,TRBJ2-3,-
TGCGCCAGCAGCATCCGGGCGAACAATGAGCAGTTCTTC,CASSIRANNEQFF,-,TRBV5-1,TRBJ2-1,-
TGTGCCAGCAGTTTATCGGTACGCACAGATACGCAGTATTTT,CASSLSVRTDTQYF,-,TRBV27,TRBJ2-3,-
TGTGCCAGCAGTTTTCCGGCAGGGGGCAATCAGCCCCAGCATTTT,CASSFPAGGNQPQHF,-,TRBV28,TRBJ1-5,-
TGTGCCAGCAGTTTACACGGATACCCCTATGGCTACACCTTC,CASSLHGYPYGYTF,-,TRBV27,TRBJ1-2,-
TGTGCCAGCAGTTTAACTTCCCCTTACGAGCAGTACTTC,CASSLTSPYEQYF,-,TRBV28,TRBJ2-7,-
TGTGCCAGCAGCTTCCCGAAGGGGGGGCGCACCGGGGAGCTGTTTTTT,CASSFPKGGRTGELFF,-,TRBV11-1,TRBJ2-2,-
TGTGCCAGCAGTCGGGACAGGGATAGCTACGAGCAGTACTTC,CASSRDRDSYEQYF,-,TRBV27,TRBJ2-7,TRBD1
TGTGCCAGCCCGAGTGAAGGGGACTCCTACAATGAGCAGTTCTTC,CASPSEGDSYNEQFF,-,TRBV6-1,TRBJ2-1,-
TGTGCCAGCAGCTTCGCTCCGGGCCCTAACTACGAGCAGTACTTC,CASSFAPGPNYEQYF,-,TRBV9,TRBJ2-7,-
TGTGCCAGCAGCGTAGTGGGCTCCCCGAACACCGGGGAGCTGTTTTTT,CASSVVGSPNTGELFF,-,TRBV9,TRBJ2-2,-
TGCGCCAGCAGCTTGGGGACTAGCGGGAGGGCCTTCAATGAGCAGTTCTTC,CASSLGTSGRAFNEQFF,-,TRBV5-1,TRBJ2-1,TRBD2
TGTGCCAGCAGCTTACGCGTAGCACAGCCAGATAGCAATCAGCCCCAGCATTTT,CASSLRVAQPDSNQPQHF,-,TRBV7-8,TRBJ1-5,-
TGCGCCAGCAGTAACCTAGCCCGAGATACGCAGTATTTT,CASSNLARDTQYF,-,TRBV5-1,TRBJ2-3,-
TGTGCCACCAGCAGAGATCTCTGGGAAAAACTGTTTTTT,CATSRDLWEKLFF,-,TRBV15,TRBJ1-4,-
TGTGCCAGCAGTTTGCATCCAGGCACCGGGGAGACCCAGTACTTC,CASSLHPGTGETQYF,-,TRBV28,TRBJ2-5,-
TGTGCCAGCAGAGTAGGGGGTACCTACGAGCAGTACTTC,CASRVGGTYEQYF,-,TRBV28,TRBJ2-7,-
TGTGCCAGCAGTCCACCCAGGGGGATAAATCAGCCCCAGCATTTT,CASSPPRGINQPQHF,-,TRBV28,TRBJ1-5,TRBD1
TGTGCCAGCAGCTTGCACCAGGGGTTTCGCGAGCAGTACTTC,CASSLHQGFREQYF,-,TRBV5-8,TRBJ2-7,-
TGCGCCAGCAGCTTGGCGGGGGCAGGAGGCTACACCTTC,CASSLAGAGGYTF,-,TRBV5-1,TRBJ1-2,-
TGTGCCAGCAGTTGGGGGGGCAGTAAAGGCGGGTTGAGCCTTAAGCTGTTTTTT,CASSWGGSKGGLSLKLFF,-,TRBV2,TRBJ1-4,-
TGCAGCGTTGCGTCGGGGGTGGAGACCCAGTACTTC,CSVASGVETQYF,-,TRBV29-1,TRBJ2-5,-
TGCAGCGTTGTAAATCCAACTAATGAAAAACTGTTTTTT,CSVVNPTNEKLFF,-,TRBV29-1,TRBJ1-4,-
TGTGCCAGCAGCCCGGGATTTACCCGGGAGACCCAGTACTTC,CASSPGFTRETQYF,-,TRBV7-3,TRBJ2-5,-
TGTGCCAGCAGCTTCTCAGGGGCCACTGAAGCTTTCTTT,CASSFSGATEAFF,-,TRBV7-3,TRBJ1-1,-
TGTGCCAGCAGCTTATTCAGGGGCACTGAAGCTTTCTTT,CASSLFRGTEAFF,-,TRBV5-4,TRBJ1-1,-
TGTGCCACCAGCGGAGGACTAGCGGGAGCAAGCGAGCAGTACTTC,CATSGGLAGASEQYF,-,TRBV15,TRBJ2-7,TRBD2
TGTGCCTGGAGTCCGATCCCGGGACAGAACAGACTAGCGGGAGCCTACGAGCAGTACTTC,CAWSPIPGQNRLAGAYEQYF,-,TRBV30,TRBJ2-7,TRBD2
TGTGCCAGCAGTTCCGGAAAAGCGGGAGGTGTCTACAATGAGCAGTTCTTC,CASSSGKAGGVYNEQFF,-,TRBV28,TRBJ2-1,TRBD2
TGCGCCAGCAGCATGGACCGCACAGATACGCAGTATTTT,CASSMDRTDTQYF,-,TRBV5-1,TRBJ2-3,-
TGTGCCAGCAGTTTATTAAGACTAGCGGGAAGACACGAGCAGTACTTC,CASSLLRLAGRHEQYF,-,TRBV28,TRBJ2-7,TRBD2
TGTGCCAGCAGCTTTATCCGGGAGGACGGCTACACCTTC,CASSFIREDGYTF,-,TRBV7-8,TRBJ1-2,-
TGTGCCAGCAGCTTATTGCGGCATGAGCAGTTCTTC,CASSLLRHEQFF,-,TRBV7-2,TRBJ2-1,-
TGTGCCAGCACCTCCCCCCCTGGGAGCATTATGAACACTGAAGCTTTCTTT,CASTSPPGSIMNTEAFF,once,TRBV28,TRBJ1-1,-
TGCGCCAGCAGCTTGGATGGGGCCGGGTATGGCTACACCTTC,CASSLDGAGYGYTF,-,TRBV5-1,TRBJ1-2,-